Below are 29 T cell receptor beta chains sequenced from a single sample in a study of blood T cells in healthy people across ages (dated by TCRdb to 2015 to 2017). The library was produced with 5' RACE. The sequencing machine was an Illumina HiSeq 2500. A second PCR of about 7 to 12 cycles was performed with a sample-barcoded 5' primer and a J-beta primer mix. TCRdb reprocessing: public reads trimmed at Q25 with fastp, clones called with MiXCR, in-frame beta chains kept. Every entry covers one CDR3 protein and lists the most common genes and DNA from its rows. The sample yields around 800,000 distinct CDR3 sequences; 20% to 30% were counted once. Roughly 3.1% of the sample is taken by the ten largest. The sample was also reused in another study, on T cells of mothers and their children.

Sequenced input: blood. The receptors originated from a boy between 10 and 17 years old in good health.

The J gene is TRBJ2-5, the V gene TRBV30; no clear D. The DNA matches TRBJ2-7 better at its end, which makes the J call doubtful. This CDR3 spans 11 amino acids. CDR1 is GTSNPN and CDR2 is SVGIG in the germline V gene (reference sequence). In DNA, the CDR3 is TGTGCCTGGAGCCGGATCAACGAGCAGTACTTC. Its translation: CAWSRINEQYF.

This clonotype was picked up a small number of times. Compared with germline, one end of the junction differs, possibly owing to a read error. The V and J genes are TRBV3-1 and TRBJ1-4, with 8 bases that match TRBD1. This CDR3 contains 15 residues. Germline CDR1 LGHDT, CDR2 YNNKEL (reference sequence). CDR3 loop: CASSRDRGTSEKLFF. The CDR3 nucleotides read TGTGCCAGCAGCCGAGACAGGGGTACTAGTGAAAAACTGTTTTTT. The full variable domain, completed using reference TRBV3-1 and TRBJ1-4, is DTAVSQTPKYLVTQMGNDKSIKCEQNLGHDTMYWYKQDSKKFLKIMFSYNNKELIINETVPNRFSPKSPDKAHLNLHINSLELGDSAVYFCASSRDRGTSEKLFFGSGTQLSVL.

This clonotype has just a few counts. The rearrangement joins TRBV21-1 to TRBJ1-6; the table's D call TRBD1 went unverified against the DNA. TRBV21-1 constitutes a pseudogene. The CDR3 loop spans 15 amino acids. The DNA of the CDR3 is TGTGCCAGCAGCCGACAGGGGCGCTCTAATTCACCCCTCCACTTT. Its protein is CASSRQGRSNSPLHF.

This clonotype was counted many times. The chain couples TRBV20-1 to TRBJ2-5, with a weak D call TRBD2 (7 bases). The CDR3 has 13 residues. Germline assignment: CDR1 DFQATT and CDR2 SNEGSKA (reference sequence). DNA for the CDR3: TGCAGCTTGGGAGGGGGGCCGGACCAGACCCAGTACTTC. This translates into CSLGGGPDQTQYF.

The rearrangement uses TRBV29-1 and TRBJ1-2; 7 bases line up with TRBD1. Germline CDR1 SQVTM, CDR2 ANQGSEA. The CDR3 is made up of 13 amino acids. With 3 bases clipped from V and 5 bases from J, the junction kept 6 bases outside the gene matches. The CDR3 spells CSVEPGTDYGYTF. CDR3 nucleotides: TGCAGCGTTGAGCCTGGGACAGATTATGGCTACACCTTC.

This clonotype was found a few times. The chain couples TRBV29-1 to TRBJ1-4; D possibly corresponds to TRBD1 (5 bases). The CDR3 extends over 14 amino acids. CDR1 is SQVTM and CDR2 is ANQGSEA in the germline V gene. Trimming shortened V by 4 bases and J by 2 bases, and 11 bases separated the two germline ends. CDR3 sequence reads: CSVGQSKTNEKLFF. CDR3 bases: TGCAGCGTTGGACAGAGTAAGACTAATGAAAAACTGTTTTTT.

This clonotype was seen more than once but under ten times. The chain recombines TRBV5-6 with TRBJ2-5; D remains unclear. TRBJ2-7 matches the DNA end more closely, so the J call is doubtful. This CDR3 spans 12 amino acids. Germline V gene data show CDR1 as SGHDT and CDR2 as YYEEEE. CDR3 bases: TGTGCCAGCAGCTTTCACGGTTACGAGCAGTACTTC. Its protein is CASSFHGYEQYF.

This clonotype was seen a few times. CDR3 in DNA: TGCGCCAGCAGACAAACAGGGTTCAATGAGCAGTTCTTC. It encodes CASRQTGFNEQFF. The J gene is TRBJ2-1, the V gene TRBV5-1, with D maybe TRBD1 (6 bases). Trimming shortened V by 5 bases and J by 6 bases, and 12 bases separated the two germline ends. This CDR3 has 13 residues. In germline, CDR1 is SGHRS, CDR2 YFSETQ. The variable domain in full, completed from reference TRBV5-1 and TRBJ2-1, reads KAGVTQTPRYLIKTRGQQVTLSCSPISGHRSVSWYQQTPGQGLQFLFEYFSETQRNKGNFPGRFSGRQFSNSRSEMNVSTLELGDSALYLCASRQTGFNEQFFGPGTRLTVL.

The rearrangement joins TRBV6-6 to TRBJ2-1, with a weak D call TRBD2 (7 bases). Trimming took off 8 bases at V and 7 bases at J, with 21 bases between the two ends. The CDR3 runs 15 residues. CDR1 and CDR2 from the germline V gene are MNHNY and SVGAGI (reference sequence). The CDR3 sequence is CASRGGGRKGNEQFF. Written as DNA, the CDR3 is TGTGCCAGCCGTGGGGGGGGCCGTAAAGGGAATGAGCAGTTCTTC.

The chain joins TRBV20-1 to TRBJ2-3; D perhaps matches TRBD2 (6 bases). CDR1 DFQATT and CDR2 SNEGSKA come from the germline V gene (reference sequence). V lost 2 bases and J 7 bases, leaving 13 bases between the germline ends. There are 13 residues in the CDR3. CDR3 protein: CSARSPTSYTQYF. CDR3 bases: TGCAGTGCTAGATCCCCGACTAGTTATACGCAGTATTTT.

The chain joins TRBV7-9 to TRBJ2-2, with TRBD2 identical over 12 bases. CDR3 length: 19 residues. The V and J ends lost 1 base and 5 bases, in that order; junction bases with no gene match: 11. In germline, CDR1 is SEHNR, CDR2 FQNEAQ (reference sequence). The CDR3 coding sequence is TGTGCCAGCAGCTTAGTCGGCCCTAGCGGGGGGGCACGGACCGGGGAGCTGTTTTTT. Its protein product is CASSLVGPSGGARTGELFF.

The chain recombines TRBV10-2 with TRBJ1-2; 10 positions agree with TRBD1. This CDR3 is 16 amino acids long. Germline-derived CDR1 and CDR2 are WSHSY and SAAADI. The junction had 12 bases not matched to a gene; V was cut back by 7 bases and J by 4 bases. The CDR3 DNA sequence: TGCGCCAGCACATTTACCGGGACAGGGGAATCCTATGGCTACACCTTC. The encoded protein is CASTFTGTGESYGYTF.

This clonotype turned up a few times. The V and J genes are TRBV12-3 or TRBV12-4 and TRBJ1-6; a weak D match, TRBD1 (6 bases). The V and J ends lost 4 bases and 10 bases respectively, with 14 bases between them. This CDR3 has 14 amino acids. As DNA, the CDR3 is TGTGCCAGCAGTTATAGGGGGGGGAGCTCACCCCTCCACTTT. It codes for CASSYRGGSSPLHF.

This chain uses TRBV30 with TRBJ2-5; D remains ambiguous. The CDR3 is 15 amino acids. The V end lost 0 bases, the J end lost 0 bases, and 11 bases lay between the germline ends. From germline, CDR1 is GTSNPN and CDR2 SVGIG (reference sequence). The CDR3 DNA is TGTGCCTGGAGTGTTGGTGGAACGTACCAAGAGACCCAGTACTTC. Amino acids: CAWSVGGTYQETQYF.

The J gene is TRBJ2-1, the V gene TRBV6-1, with 7 nucleotides matching TRBD2. The J call may be faulty, since TRBJ2-7 better matches the DNA end. The CDR3 extends over 13 amino acids. The V gene's germline CDR1 is MNHNS and CDR2 SASEGT. The CDR3 nucleotides read TGTGCCAGCGGACTCAGGGAGGGCTACGAGCAGTACTTC. Its translation is CASGLREGYEQYF.

A word on this clonotype: Germline is not matched at one junction end, which may reflect a read error. CDR3 sequence (DNA): TGTGCCAGCAGCTCCGAAGGGAGCGGTGAAAAACTGCTTTTT. Translated: CASSSEGSGEKLLF. V and J are TRBV12-3 or TRBV12-4 and TRBJ1-4; D gene ambiguous. There are 14 residues in the CDR3.

The chain combines TRBV14 with TRBJ2-7, with 8 bases that match TRBD1. There are 15 residues in the CDR3. Trimming at V came to 4 bases and at J to 5 bases, leaving 10 bases not matched to a gene. Germline-derived CDR1 and CDR2 are SGHDN and FVKESK. The CDR3 coding sequence is TGTGCCAGCAGCCTATCTCGGGCAGGGGGCGACGAGCAGTACTTC. Amino acids: CASSLSRAGGDEQYF.

Turning to this clonotype: The conserved phenylalanine or tryptophan is not found at the CDR3 terminus, so this likely reflects a read error. This chain uses TRBV5-5 with TRBJ2-5, with D tentatively TRBD1 or TRBD2 (5 bases each). CDR1 SGHKS and CDR2 YYEKEE come from the germline V gene (reference sequence). The CDR3 contains 13 residues. Trimming shortened V by 0 bases and J by 4 bases, and 7 bases separated the two germline ends. The CDR3 protein is CASSLGGGETQYL. CDR3 bases: TGTGCCAGCAGCTTGGGTGGGGGAGAGACCCAGTACCTC.

The gene calls are TRBV10-3 and TRBJ1-1, with 8 bases fitting TRBD1. V trimming: 3 bases; J trimming: 5 bases; junction bases outside the gene matches: 5. CDR3 length: 14 residues. CDR1 is ENHRY, CDR2 SYGVKD, per germline. CDR3 bases: TGTGCCATCAGTGATACAGGGGGTAGTACTGAAGCTTTCTTT. It is translated as CAISDTGGSTEAFF.

The sample holds many counts of this clonotype. The chain is built from TRBV5-1 and TRBJ2-5; 7 positions agree with TRBD1. V was pared by 4 bases and J by 5 bases, with 11 bases of the junction left unmatched. Germline V gene data show CDR1 as SGHRS and CDR2 as YFSETQ. This CDR3 region has 15 residues. In nucleotides, the CDR3 is TGCGCCAGCAGCCTCCGGGACAGCCTCCAGGAGACCCAGTACTTC. Translated, it gives CASSLRDSLQETQYF.

The rearrangement joins TRBV28 to TRBJ2-5; the match to TRBD1 covers 8 bases. Gene TRBJ2-1 matches the end of the DNA better, so the J call may be wrong. In germline, CDR1 is MDHEN, CDR2 SYDVKM. CDR3 length: 16 amino acids. CDR3 sequence reads: CASRGSDRGALDEQFF. CDR3 bases: TGTGCCAGCAGGGGATCAGACAGGGGAGCCTTAGATGAGCAGTTCTTC.

V usage is TRBV7-2 and J usage is TRBJ1-3; D is possibly TRBD1 (5 bases). CDR3 length: 15 residues. The ends were cut back, 5 bases at V and 2 bases at J, with 13 bases in the middle. Germline-derived CDR1 and CDR2 are SGHTA and FQGNSA. For the CDR3, the DNA is TGTGCCAGCAGCCCTACAGGCCCTGCTGGAAACACCATATATTTT. It translates to CASSPTGPAGNTIYF. Full variable domain (missing parts from reference TRBV7-2 and TRBJ1-3): GAGVSQSPSNKVTEKGKDVELRCDPISGHTALYWYRQSLGQGLEFLIYFQGNSAPDKSGLPSDRFSAERTGGSVSTLTIQRTQQEDSAVYLCASSPTGPAGNTIYFGEGSWLTVV.

This clonotype was observed a few times. The genes are TRBV6-6 and TRBJ1-1; no reliable D call. The germline V gene encodes CDR1 MNHNY and CDR2 SVGAGI (reference sequence). V lost 8 bases and J 2 bases, leaving 12 bases between the germline ends. This CDR3 contains 13 residues. For the CDR3, the DNA is TGTGCCAGCCCAAGGCAGCCCAACACTGAAGCTTTCTTT. It specifies CASPRQPNTEAFF.

J is TRBJ2-2 and V is TRBV4-2; possibly TRBD2 for D (5 bases). CDR1 and CDR2 from the germline V gene are LGHNA and YNFKEQ. The CDR3 loop spans 15 amino acids. V was cut by 0 bases and J by 5 bases, with 10 bases left in between. This CDR3 reads CASSQEHPGTGELFF. The DNA of the CDR3 is TGTGCCAGCAGCCAAGAACACCCGGGGACCGGGGAGCTGTTTTTT.

The J gene is TRBJ1-5, the V gene TRBV18; 7 bases are shared with TRBD1. Germline values: CDR1 KGHSH, CDR2 LQKENI. V dropped 3 bases and J dropped 7; count of bases not matched to a gene: 9. The CDR3 length is 15 residues. The CDR3 DNA sequence: TGTGCCAGCTCACCCCAAGAGGGGGCTGGACAGCCCCAGCATTTT. Its protein is CASSPQEGAGQPQHF.

In this sample, this clonotype turned up many times. The chain couples TRBV7-9 to TRBJ2-7; D possibly matches TRBD1 or TRBD2 (6 bases each). The CDR3 has 13 residues. V lost 5 bases, J lost 7 bases, and 15 bases lay in between. Germline values: CDR1 SEHNR, CDR2 FQNEAQ (reference sequence). CDR3 sequence: CASSPRQGREQYF. Written as DNA, the CDR3 is TGTGCCAGCAGCCCACGGCAGGGGAGGGAGCAGTACTTC.

This clonotype was detected many times. V gene TRBV20-1 combines with J gene TRBJ2-7; D is undetermined. The CDR3 has 11 amino acids. The ends were cut back, 0 bases at V and 3 bases at J, with 3 bases in the middle. CDR1 and CDR2 (germline): DFQATT, SNEGSKA (reference sequence). This CDR3 is CSARDNYEQYF. The CDR3 nucleotides read TGCAGTGCTAGAGATAACTACGAGCAGTACTTC.

This clonotype was found a few times. The V call is TRBV6-5, the J call TRBJ2-3; possible D gene TRBD2, 7 bases. V gave up 2 bases and J gave up 2 bases, with 14 bases separating them. CDR1 MNHEY and CDR2 SVGAGI come from the germline V gene. The CDR3 covers 16 residues. The CDR3 spells CASSYEPAGATDTQYF. CDR3 bases: TGTGCCAGCAGTTACGAGCCGGCGGGGGCCACAGATACGCAGTATTTT.

The CDR3 DNA sequence: TGTGCCAGCAGCCAACCGGGACAGTTCACCGGGGAGCTGTTTTTT. Translating it yields CASSQPGQFTGELFF. V usage is TRBV3-1 and J usage is TRBJ2-2, with 7 bases matching TRBD1. Trimming at V came to 2 bases and at J to 4 bases, leaving 4 bases not matched to a gene. CDR3 length: 15 amino acids. Germline V gives CDR1 LGHDT, CDR2 YNNKEL (reference sequence).